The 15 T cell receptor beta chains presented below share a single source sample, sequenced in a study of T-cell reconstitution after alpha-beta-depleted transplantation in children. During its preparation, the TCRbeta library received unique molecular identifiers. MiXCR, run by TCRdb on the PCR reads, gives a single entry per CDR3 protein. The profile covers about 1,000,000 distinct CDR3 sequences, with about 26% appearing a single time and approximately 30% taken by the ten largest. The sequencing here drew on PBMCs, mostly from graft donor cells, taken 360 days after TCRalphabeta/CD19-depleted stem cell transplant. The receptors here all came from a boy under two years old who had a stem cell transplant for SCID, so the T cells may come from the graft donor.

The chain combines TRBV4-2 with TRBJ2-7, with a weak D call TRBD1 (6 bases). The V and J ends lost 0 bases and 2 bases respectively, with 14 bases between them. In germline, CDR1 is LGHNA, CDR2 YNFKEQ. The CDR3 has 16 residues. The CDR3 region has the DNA TGTGCCAGCAGCCAAGAGAAACAGGGCAGCACCTACGAGCAGTACTTC. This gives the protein CASSQEKQGSTYEQYF.

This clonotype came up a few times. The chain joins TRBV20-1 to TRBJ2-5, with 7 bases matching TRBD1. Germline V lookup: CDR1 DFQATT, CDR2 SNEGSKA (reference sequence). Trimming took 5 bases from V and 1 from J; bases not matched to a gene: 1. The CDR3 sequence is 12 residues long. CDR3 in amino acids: CSARTGQETQYF. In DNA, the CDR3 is TGCAGTGCTCGGACAGGCCAAGAGACCCAGTACTTC.

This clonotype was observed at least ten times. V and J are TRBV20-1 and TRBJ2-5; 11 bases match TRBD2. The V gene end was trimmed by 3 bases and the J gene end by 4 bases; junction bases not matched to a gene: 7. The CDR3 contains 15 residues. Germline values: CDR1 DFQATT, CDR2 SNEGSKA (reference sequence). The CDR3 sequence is CSASGLAGGPETQYF. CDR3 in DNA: TGCAGTGCTAGTGGGCTAGCGGGGGGCCCAGAGACCCAGTACTTC.

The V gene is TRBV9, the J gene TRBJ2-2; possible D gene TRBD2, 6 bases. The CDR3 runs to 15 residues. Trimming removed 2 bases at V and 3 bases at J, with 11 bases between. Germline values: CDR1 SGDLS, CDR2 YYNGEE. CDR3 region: CASSVSGDHTGELFF. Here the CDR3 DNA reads TGTGCCAGCAGCGTTAGCGGCGACCACACCGGGGAGCTGTTTTTT.

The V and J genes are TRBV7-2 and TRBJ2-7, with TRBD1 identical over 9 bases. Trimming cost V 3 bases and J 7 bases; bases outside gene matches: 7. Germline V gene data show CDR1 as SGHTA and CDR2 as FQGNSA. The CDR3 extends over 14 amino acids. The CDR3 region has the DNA TGTGCCAGCAGCTTGCAAACAGGGGGCCGAGAGCAGTACTTC. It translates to CASSLQTGGREQYF.

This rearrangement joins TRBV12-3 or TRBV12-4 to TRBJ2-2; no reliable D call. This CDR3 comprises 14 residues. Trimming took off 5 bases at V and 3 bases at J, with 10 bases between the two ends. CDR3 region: CASSILADTGELFF. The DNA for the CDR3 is TGTGCCAGCAGTATTCTGGCCGACACCGGGGAGCTGTTTTTT.

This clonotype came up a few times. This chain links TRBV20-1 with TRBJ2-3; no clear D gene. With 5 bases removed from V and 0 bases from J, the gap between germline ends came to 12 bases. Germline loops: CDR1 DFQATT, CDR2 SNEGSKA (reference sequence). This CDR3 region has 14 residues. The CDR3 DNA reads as TGCAGTGCTGCAACAGTTCCCAGCACAGATACGCAGTATTTT. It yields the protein CSAATVPSTDTQYF.

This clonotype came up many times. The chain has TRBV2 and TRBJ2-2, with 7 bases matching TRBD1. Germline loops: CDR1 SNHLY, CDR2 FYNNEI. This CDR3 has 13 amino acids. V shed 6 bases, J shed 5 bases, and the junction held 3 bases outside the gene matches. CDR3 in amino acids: CASRLQGTGELFF. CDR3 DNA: TGTGCCAGCAGACTACAGGGGACCGGGGAGCTGTTTTTT.

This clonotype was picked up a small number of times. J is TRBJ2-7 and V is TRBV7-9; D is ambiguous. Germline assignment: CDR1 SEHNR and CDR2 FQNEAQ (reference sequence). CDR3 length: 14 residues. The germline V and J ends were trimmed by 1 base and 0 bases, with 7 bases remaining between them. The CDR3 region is CASSLDLYSYEQYF. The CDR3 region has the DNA TGTGCCAGCAGCTTAGACCTCTACTCCTACGAGCAGTACTTC.

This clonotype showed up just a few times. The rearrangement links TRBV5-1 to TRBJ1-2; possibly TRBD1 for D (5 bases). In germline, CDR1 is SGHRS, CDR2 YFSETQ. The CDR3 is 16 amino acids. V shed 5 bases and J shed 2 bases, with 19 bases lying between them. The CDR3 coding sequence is TGCGCCAGCAGGGGGACTCAAAAAGCGGCGAACTATGGCTACACCTTC. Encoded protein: CASRGTQKAANYGYTF.

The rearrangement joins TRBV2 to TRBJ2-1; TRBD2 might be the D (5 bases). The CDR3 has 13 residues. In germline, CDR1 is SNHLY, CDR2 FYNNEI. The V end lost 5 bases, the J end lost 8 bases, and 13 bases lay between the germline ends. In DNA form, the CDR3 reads TGTGCCAGCAGTAGATCTAGGCGGGATGAGCAGTTCTTC. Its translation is CASSRSRRDEQFF. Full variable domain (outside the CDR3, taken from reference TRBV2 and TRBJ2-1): EPEVTQTPSHQVTQMGQEVILRCVPISNHLYFYWYRQILGQKVEFLVSFYNNEISEKSEIFDDQFSVERPDGSNFTLKIRSTKLEDSAMYFCASSRSRRDEQFFGPGTRLTVL.

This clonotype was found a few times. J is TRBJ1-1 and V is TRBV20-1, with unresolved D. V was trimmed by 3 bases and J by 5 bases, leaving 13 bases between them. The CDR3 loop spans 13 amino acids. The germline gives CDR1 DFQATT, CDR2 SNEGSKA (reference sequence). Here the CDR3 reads CSASPVAGTEAFF. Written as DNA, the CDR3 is TGCAGTGCTAGCCCCGTGGCGGGGACTGAAGCTTTCTTT.

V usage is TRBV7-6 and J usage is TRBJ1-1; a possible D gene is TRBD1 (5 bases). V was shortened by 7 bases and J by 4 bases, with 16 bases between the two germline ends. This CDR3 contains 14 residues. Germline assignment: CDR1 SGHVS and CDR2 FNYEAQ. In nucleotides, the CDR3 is TGTGCCAGCATCTCCGTAAGGGGTAGCACTGAAGCTTTCTTT. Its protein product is CASISVRGSTEAFF. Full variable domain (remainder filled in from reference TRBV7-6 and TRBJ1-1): GAGVSQSPRYKVTKRGQDVALRCDPISGHVSLYWYRQALGQGPEFLTYFNYEAQQDKSGLPNDRFSAERPEGSISTLTIQRTEQRDSAMYRCASISVRGSTEAFFGQGTRLTVV.

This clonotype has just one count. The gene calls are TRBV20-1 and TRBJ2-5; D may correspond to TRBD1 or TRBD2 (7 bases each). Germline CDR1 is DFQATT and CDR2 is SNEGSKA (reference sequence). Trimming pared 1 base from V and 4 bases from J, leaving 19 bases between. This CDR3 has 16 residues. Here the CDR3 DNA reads TGCAGTGCTAGAGCTGGGTTGGGAGGGGGCGGAGAGACCCAGTACTTC. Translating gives CSARAGLGGGGETQYF.

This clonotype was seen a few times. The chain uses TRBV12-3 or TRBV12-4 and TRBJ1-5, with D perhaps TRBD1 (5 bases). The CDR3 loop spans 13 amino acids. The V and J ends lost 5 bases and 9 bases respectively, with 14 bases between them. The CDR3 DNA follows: TGTGCCAGCAGTGGGGGGATTCAAGGGCCCCAGCATTTT. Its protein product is CASSGGIQGPQHF.